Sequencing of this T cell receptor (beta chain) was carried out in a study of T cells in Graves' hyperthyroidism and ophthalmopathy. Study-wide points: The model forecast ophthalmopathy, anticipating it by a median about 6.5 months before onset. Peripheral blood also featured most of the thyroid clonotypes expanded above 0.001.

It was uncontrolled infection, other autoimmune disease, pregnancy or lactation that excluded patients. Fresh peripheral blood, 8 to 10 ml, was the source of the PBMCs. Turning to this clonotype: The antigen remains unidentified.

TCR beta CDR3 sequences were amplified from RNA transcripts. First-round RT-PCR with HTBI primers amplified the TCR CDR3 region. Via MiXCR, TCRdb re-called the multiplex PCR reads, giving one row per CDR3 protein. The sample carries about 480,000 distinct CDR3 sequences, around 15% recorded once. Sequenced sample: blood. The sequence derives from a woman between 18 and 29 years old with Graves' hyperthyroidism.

CDR3 sequence: CAKEREGSYEQYF. The CDR3 nucleotides read TGTGCCAAGGAGCGGGAAGGTTCCTACGAGCAGTACTTC. The chain has TRBV6-1 and TRBJ2-7; the match to TRBD2 covers 7 bases. The V gene's germline CDR1 is MNHNS and CDR2 SASEGT. The junction had 7 bases not matched to a gene; V was cut back by 10 bases and J by 1 base. There are 13 residues in the CDR3.